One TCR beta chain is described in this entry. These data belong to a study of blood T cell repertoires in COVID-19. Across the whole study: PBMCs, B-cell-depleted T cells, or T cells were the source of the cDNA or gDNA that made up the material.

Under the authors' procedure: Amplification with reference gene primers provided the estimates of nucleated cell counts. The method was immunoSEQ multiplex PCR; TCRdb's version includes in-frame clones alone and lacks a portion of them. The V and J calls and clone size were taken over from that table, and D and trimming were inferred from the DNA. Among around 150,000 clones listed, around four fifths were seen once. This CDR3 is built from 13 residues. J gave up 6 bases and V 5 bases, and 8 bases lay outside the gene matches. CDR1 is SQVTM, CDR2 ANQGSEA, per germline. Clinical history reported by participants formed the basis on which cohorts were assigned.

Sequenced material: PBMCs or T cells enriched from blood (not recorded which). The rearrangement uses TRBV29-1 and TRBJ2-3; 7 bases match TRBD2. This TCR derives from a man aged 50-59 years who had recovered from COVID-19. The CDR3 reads CSVTGTTVDTQYF. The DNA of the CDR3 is TGCAGCGTTACCGGGACTACGGTGGATACGCAGTATTTT.